This T cell receptor (beta chain) was recovered during a study of graft-versus-host responses after intestinal transplantation. Study summary: Multivisceral, liver-intestinal, or isolated intestinal grafts were transplanted into recipients. Study-level points and caveats: Ileal or blood samples showed some GvH clones first, and such clones were also found in recipient marrow. Early declines in HvG clones that occurred post-transplant were associated with peak circulating GvH clone levels.

Sequencing was performed with immunoSEQ multiplex PCR; in TCRdb, only in-frame clones are kept and a portion is missing. The table includes 75,000 to 100,000 clones, around 91% detected once. About this clone itself: Its antigen is not identified.

Germline CDR1 and CDR2: KGHSH and LQKENI. The V segment lost 2 bases and the J segment 4 bases; nucleotides outside the gene matches: 17. There are 19 residues in the CDR3. The TCR was taken from a human donor who was the organ donor for an intestinal transplant. Specimen: unstimulated CD4+ T cells sorted from spleen or lymph node cells, collected before transplant. The chain employs TRBV18 and TRBJ2-7; TRBD1 agrees at 10 bases. CDR3 nucleotides: TGTGCCAGCTCACCAAGGTTCGGGACAGGGGCGTCTGGGGCGTACGAGCAGTACTTC. Protein product: CASSPRFGTGASGAYEQYF.